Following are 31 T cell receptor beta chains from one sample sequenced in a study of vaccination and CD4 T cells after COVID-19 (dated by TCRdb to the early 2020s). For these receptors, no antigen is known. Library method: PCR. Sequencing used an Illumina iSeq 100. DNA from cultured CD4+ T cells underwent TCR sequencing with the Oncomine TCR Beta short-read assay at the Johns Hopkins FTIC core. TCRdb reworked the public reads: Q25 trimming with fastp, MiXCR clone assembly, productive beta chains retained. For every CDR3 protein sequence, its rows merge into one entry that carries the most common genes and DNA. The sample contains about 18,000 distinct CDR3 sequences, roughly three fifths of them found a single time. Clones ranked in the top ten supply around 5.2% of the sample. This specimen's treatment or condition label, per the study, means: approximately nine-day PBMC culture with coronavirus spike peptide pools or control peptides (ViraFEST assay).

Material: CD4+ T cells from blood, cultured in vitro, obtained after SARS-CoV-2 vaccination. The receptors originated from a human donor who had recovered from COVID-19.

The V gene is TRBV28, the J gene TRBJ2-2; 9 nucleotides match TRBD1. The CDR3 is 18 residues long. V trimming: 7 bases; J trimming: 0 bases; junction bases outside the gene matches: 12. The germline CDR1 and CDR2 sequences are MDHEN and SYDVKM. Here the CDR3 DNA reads TGTGCCAGCAACTACAACAGGGGGCCGACAGCGAACACCGGGGAGCTGTTTTTT. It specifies CASNYNRGPTANTGELFF. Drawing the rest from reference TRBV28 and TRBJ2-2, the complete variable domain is DVKVTQSSRYLVKRTGEKVFLECVQDMDHENMFWYRQDPGLGLRLIYFSYDVKMKEKGDIPEGYSVSREKKERFSLILESASTNQTSMYLCASNYNRGPTANTGELFFGEGSRLTVL.

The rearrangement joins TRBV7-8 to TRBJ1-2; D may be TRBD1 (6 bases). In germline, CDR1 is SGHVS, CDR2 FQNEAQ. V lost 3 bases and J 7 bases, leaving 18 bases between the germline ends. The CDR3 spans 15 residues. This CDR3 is CASSFSDTGSAGYTF. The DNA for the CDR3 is TGTGCCAGCAGCTTTAGTGACACAGGGTCGGCTGGCTACACCTTC. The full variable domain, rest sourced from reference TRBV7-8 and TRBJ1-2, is GAGVSQSPRYKVAKRGQDVALRCDPISGHVSLFWYQQALGQGPEFLTYFQNEAQLDKSGLPSDRFFAERPEGSVSTLKIQRTQQEDSAVYLCASSFSDTGSAGYTFGSGTRLTVV.

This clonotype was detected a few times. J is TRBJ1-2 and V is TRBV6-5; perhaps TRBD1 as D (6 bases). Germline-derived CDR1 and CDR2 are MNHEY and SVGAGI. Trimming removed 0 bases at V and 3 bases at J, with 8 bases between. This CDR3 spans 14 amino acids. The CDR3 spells CASSYSYRDYGYTF. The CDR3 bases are TGTGCCAGCAGTTACTCGTACAGGGACTATGGCTACACCTTC.

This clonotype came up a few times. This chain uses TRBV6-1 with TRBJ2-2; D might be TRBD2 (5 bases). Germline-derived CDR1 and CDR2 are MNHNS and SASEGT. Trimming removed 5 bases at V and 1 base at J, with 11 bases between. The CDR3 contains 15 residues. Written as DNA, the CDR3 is TGTGCCAGCAGTAGGAGGACCCAGAACACCGGGGAGCTGTTTTTT. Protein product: CASSRRTQNTGELFF.

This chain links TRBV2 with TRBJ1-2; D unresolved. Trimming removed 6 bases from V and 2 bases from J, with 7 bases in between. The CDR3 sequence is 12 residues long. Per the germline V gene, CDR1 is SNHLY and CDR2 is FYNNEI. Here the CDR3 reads CASSLDNYGYTF. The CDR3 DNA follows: TGTGCCAGCAGCCTGGACAACTATGGCTACACCTTC.

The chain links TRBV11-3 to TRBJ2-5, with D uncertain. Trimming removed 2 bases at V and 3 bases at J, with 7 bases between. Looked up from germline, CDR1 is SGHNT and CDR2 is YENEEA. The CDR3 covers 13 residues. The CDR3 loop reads CASSLNAKETQYF. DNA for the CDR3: TGTGCCAGCAGCTTAAATGCTAAAGAGACCCAGTACTTC.

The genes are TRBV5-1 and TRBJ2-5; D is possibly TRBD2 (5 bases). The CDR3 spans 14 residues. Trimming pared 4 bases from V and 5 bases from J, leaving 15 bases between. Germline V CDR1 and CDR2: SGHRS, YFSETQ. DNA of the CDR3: TGCGCCAGCAGCCGACAACTAGGCTGGGAGACCCAGTACTTC. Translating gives CASSRQLGWETQYF.

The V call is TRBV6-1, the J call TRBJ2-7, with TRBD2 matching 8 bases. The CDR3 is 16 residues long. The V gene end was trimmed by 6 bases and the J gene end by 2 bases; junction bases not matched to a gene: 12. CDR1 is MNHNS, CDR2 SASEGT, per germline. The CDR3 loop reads CASSPWEAGGTYEQYF. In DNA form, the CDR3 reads TGTGCCAGCAGCCCCTGGGAGGCGGGGGGTACCTACGAGCAGTACTTC.

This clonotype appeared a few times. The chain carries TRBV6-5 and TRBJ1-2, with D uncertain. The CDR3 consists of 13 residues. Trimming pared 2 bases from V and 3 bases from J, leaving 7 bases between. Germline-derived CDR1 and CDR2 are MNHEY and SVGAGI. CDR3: CASSYGLDYGYTF. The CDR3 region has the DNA TGTGCCAGCAGTTACGGTCTGGACTATGGCTACACCTTC.

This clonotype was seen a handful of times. This CDR3 is CASSSKPAGYNEQFF. The CDR3, as DNA: TGTGCCAGCAGCTCCAAGCCAGCGGGATACAATGAGCAGTTCTTC. This chain links TRBV7-3 with TRBJ2-1; 7 nucleotides align to TRBD2. Germline V gives CDR1 SGHTA, CDR2 FQGTGA. The CDR3 sequence is 15 residues long. With 4 bases clipped from V and 4 bases from J, the junction kept 7 bases outside the gene matches.

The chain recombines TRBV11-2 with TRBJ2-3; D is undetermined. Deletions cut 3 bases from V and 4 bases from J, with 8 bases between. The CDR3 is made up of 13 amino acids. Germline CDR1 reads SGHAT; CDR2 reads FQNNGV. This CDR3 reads CASSFSPPDTQYF. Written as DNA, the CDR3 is TGTGCCAGCAGCTTTTCCCCCCCAGATACGCAGTATTTT. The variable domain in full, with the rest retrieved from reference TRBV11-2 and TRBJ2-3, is EAGVAQSPRYKIIEKRQSVAFWCNPISGHATLYWYQQILGQGPKLLIQFQNNGVVDDSQLPKDRFSAERLKGVDSTLKIQPAKLEDSAVYLCASSFSPPDTQYFGPGTRLTVL.

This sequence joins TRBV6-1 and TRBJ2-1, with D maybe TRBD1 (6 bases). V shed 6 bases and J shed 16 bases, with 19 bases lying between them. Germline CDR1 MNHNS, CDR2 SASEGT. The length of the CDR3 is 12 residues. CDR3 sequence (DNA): TGTGCCAGCAGGAGAGCCAACAGGGATAGCTTCTTC. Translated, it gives CASRRANRDSFF.

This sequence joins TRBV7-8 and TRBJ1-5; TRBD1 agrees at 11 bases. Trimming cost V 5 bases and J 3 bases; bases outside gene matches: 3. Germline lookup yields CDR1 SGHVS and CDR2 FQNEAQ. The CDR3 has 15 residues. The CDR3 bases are TGTGCCAGCAGCGGGGACAGGGGGATCAATCAGCCCCAGCATTTT. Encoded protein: CASSGDRGINQPQHF.

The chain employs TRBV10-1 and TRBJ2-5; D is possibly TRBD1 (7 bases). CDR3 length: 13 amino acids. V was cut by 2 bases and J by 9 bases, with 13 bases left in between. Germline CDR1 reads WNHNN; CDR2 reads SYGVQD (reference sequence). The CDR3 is CASSETRGAAQYF. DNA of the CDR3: TGCGCCAGCAGTGAGACCAGGGGGGCGGCCCAGTACTTC.

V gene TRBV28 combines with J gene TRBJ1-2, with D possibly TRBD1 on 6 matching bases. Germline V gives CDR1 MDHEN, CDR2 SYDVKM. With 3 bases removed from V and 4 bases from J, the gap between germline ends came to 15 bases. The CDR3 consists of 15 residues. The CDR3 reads CASSLGGKSIYGYTF. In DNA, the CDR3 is TGTGCCAGCAGTTTGGGGGGCAAATCTATCTATGGCTACACCTTC.

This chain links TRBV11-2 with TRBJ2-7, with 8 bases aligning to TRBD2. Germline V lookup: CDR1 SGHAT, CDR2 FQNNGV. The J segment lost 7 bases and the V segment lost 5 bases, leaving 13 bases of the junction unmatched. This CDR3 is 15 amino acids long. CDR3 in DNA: TGTGCCAGCAGCGGAAACGGGACTAGAGTTCGTGAGCAGTACTTC. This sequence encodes CASSGNGTRVREQYF.

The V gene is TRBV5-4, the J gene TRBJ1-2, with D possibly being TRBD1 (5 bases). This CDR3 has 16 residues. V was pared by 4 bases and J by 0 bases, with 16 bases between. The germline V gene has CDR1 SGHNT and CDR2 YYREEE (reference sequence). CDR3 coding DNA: TGTGCCAGCAGCCGACAACGGGGCTTAACTAACTATGGCTACACCTTC. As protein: CASSRQRGLTNYGYTF.

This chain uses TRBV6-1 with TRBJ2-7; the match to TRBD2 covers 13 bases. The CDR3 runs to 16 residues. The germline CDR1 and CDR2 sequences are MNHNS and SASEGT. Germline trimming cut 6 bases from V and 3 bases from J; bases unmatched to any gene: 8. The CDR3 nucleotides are TGTGCCAGCAGCCGAGGACTAGCGGGAGCCCACTACGAGCAGTACTTC. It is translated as CASSRGLAGAHYEQYF.

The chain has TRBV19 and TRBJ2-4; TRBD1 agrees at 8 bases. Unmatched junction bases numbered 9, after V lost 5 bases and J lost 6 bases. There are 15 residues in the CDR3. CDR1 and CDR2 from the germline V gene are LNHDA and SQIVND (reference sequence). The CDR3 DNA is TGTGCCAGTAGTCCCCGCAGGGGGCGCATAAACATTCAGTACTTC. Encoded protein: CASSPRRGRINIQYF.

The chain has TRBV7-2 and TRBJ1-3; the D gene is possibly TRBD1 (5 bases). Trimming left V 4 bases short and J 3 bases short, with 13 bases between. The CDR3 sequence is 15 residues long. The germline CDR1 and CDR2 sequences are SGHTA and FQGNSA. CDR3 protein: CASSSQGLVGNTIYF. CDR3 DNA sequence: TGTGCCAGCAGCTCCCAGGGCTTAGTTGGAAACACCATATATTTT.

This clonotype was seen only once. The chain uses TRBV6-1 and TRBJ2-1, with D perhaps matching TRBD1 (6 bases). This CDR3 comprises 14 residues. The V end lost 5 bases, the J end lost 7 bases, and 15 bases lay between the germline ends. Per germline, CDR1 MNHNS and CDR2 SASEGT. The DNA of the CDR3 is TGTGCCAGCAGTCTCGAACAGGGTTTGAATGAGCAGTTCTTC. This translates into CASSLEQGLNEQFF.

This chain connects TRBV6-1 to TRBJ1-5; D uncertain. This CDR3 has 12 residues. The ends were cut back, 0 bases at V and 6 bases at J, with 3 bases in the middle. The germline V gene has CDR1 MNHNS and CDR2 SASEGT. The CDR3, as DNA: TGTGCCAGCAGTGAAGCGGGTCAGCCCCAGCATTTT. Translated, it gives CASSEAGQPQHF.

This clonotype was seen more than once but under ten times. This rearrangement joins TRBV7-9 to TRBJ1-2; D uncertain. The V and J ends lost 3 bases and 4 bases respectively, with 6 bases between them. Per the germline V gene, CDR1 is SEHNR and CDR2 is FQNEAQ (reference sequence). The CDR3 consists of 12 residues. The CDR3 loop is CASSLGSYGYTF. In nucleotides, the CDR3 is TGTGCCAGCAGCTTGGGCAGCTATGGCTACACCTTC.

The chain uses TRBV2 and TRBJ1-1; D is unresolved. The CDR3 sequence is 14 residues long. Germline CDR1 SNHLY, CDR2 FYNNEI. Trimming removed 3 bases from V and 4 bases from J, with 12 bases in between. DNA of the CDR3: TGTGCCAGCAGTGACGACGGAGTGGGCACTGAAGCTTTCTTT. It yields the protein CASSDDGVGTEAFF.

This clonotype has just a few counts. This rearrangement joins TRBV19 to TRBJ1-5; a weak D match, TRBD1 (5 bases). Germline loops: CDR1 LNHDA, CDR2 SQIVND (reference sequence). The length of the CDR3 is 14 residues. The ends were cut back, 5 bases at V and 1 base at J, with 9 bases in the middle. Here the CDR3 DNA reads TGTGCCAGTAGTGTTTCAGGGAGCAATCAGCCCCAGCATTTT. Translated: CASSVSGSNQPQHF.

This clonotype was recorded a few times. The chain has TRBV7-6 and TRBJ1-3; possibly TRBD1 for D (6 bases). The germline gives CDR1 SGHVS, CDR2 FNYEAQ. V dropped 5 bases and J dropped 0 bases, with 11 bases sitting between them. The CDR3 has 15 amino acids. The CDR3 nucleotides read TGTGCCAGCAGCCCTACAGGGTCCTCTGGAAACACCATATATTTT. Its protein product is CASSPTGSSGNTIYF.

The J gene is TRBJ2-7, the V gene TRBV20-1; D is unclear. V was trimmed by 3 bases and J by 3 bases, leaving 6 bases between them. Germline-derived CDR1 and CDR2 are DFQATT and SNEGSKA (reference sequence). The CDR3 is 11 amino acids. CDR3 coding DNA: TGCAGTGCTAGGGACGGCTACGAGCAGTACTTC. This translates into CSARDGYEQYF.

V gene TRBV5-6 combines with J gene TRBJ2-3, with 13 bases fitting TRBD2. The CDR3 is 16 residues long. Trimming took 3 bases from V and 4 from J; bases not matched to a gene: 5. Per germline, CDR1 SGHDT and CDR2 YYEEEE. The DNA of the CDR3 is TGTGCCAGCAGCTGGGGACTAGCGGGAATAGCAGATACGCAGTATTTT. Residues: CASSWGLAGIADTQYF. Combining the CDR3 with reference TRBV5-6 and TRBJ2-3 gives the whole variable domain DAGVTQSPTHLIKTRGQQVTLRCSPKSGHDTVSWYQQALGQGPQFIFQYYEEEERQRGNFPDRFSGHQFPNYSSELNVNALLLGDSALYLCASSWGLAGIADTQYFGPGTRLTVL.

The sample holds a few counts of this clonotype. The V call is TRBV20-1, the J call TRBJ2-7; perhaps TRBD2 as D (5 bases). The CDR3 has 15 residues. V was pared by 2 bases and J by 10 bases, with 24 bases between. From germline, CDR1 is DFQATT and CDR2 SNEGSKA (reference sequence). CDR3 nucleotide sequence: TGCAGTGCTAGATCCAACCCGATCCAGGAGGCTCGACAGTACTTC. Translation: CSARSNPIQEARQYF.

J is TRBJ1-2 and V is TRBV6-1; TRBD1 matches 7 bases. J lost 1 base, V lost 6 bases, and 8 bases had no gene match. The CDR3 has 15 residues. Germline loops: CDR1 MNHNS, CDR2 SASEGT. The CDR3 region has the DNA TGTGCCAGCAGGGTAGGGGGCGCAAATAACTATGGCTACACCTTC. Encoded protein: CASRVGGANNYGYTF.

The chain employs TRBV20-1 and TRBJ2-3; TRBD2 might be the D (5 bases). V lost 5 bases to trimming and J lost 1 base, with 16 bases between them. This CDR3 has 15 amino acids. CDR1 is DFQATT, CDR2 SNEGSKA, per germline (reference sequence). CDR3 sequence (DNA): TGCAGTGCTGCCCCCCTAGCCGCCGGCACAGATACGCAGTATTTT. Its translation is CSAAPLAAGTDTQYF.